The TCR beta chain described here comes from a study of beta chain features in type 1 diabetes. Study results and caveats: At VDJ recombination sites, type 1 diabetes patients had fewer insertions and more deleted nucleotides. Patients with Type 1 diabetes showed moderately but significantly shorter TCRB CDR3s in all four CD4+ subsets.

Germline CDR1 reads LNHNV; CDR2 reads YYDKDF (reference sequence). The CDR3 loop spans 16 amino acids. V was pared by 5 bases and J by 0 bases, with 14 bases between. The authors reverse transcribed all of the isolated RNA, so sequencing captured expressed TCRB transcripts. Sequenced by immunoSEQ multiplex PCR; TCRdb stores in-frame clones only, minus some. There are roughly 340,000 clones in the sample; less than 15% occur only once, and about 0.016% lies in the top ten. There are a few counts of this clone. Antigen specificity is unknown. This receptor was obtained from a woman younger than 30 with type 1 diabetes. This chain links TRBV15 with TRBJ2-4, with D maybe TRBD1 (6 bases). Sequences were obtained from naive CD4+ T cells from blood. The CDR3 DNA follows: TGTGCCACCAGCGGGCTAGGACAGTTAGCCAAAAACATTCAGTACTTC. It specifies CATSGLGQLAKNIQYF.